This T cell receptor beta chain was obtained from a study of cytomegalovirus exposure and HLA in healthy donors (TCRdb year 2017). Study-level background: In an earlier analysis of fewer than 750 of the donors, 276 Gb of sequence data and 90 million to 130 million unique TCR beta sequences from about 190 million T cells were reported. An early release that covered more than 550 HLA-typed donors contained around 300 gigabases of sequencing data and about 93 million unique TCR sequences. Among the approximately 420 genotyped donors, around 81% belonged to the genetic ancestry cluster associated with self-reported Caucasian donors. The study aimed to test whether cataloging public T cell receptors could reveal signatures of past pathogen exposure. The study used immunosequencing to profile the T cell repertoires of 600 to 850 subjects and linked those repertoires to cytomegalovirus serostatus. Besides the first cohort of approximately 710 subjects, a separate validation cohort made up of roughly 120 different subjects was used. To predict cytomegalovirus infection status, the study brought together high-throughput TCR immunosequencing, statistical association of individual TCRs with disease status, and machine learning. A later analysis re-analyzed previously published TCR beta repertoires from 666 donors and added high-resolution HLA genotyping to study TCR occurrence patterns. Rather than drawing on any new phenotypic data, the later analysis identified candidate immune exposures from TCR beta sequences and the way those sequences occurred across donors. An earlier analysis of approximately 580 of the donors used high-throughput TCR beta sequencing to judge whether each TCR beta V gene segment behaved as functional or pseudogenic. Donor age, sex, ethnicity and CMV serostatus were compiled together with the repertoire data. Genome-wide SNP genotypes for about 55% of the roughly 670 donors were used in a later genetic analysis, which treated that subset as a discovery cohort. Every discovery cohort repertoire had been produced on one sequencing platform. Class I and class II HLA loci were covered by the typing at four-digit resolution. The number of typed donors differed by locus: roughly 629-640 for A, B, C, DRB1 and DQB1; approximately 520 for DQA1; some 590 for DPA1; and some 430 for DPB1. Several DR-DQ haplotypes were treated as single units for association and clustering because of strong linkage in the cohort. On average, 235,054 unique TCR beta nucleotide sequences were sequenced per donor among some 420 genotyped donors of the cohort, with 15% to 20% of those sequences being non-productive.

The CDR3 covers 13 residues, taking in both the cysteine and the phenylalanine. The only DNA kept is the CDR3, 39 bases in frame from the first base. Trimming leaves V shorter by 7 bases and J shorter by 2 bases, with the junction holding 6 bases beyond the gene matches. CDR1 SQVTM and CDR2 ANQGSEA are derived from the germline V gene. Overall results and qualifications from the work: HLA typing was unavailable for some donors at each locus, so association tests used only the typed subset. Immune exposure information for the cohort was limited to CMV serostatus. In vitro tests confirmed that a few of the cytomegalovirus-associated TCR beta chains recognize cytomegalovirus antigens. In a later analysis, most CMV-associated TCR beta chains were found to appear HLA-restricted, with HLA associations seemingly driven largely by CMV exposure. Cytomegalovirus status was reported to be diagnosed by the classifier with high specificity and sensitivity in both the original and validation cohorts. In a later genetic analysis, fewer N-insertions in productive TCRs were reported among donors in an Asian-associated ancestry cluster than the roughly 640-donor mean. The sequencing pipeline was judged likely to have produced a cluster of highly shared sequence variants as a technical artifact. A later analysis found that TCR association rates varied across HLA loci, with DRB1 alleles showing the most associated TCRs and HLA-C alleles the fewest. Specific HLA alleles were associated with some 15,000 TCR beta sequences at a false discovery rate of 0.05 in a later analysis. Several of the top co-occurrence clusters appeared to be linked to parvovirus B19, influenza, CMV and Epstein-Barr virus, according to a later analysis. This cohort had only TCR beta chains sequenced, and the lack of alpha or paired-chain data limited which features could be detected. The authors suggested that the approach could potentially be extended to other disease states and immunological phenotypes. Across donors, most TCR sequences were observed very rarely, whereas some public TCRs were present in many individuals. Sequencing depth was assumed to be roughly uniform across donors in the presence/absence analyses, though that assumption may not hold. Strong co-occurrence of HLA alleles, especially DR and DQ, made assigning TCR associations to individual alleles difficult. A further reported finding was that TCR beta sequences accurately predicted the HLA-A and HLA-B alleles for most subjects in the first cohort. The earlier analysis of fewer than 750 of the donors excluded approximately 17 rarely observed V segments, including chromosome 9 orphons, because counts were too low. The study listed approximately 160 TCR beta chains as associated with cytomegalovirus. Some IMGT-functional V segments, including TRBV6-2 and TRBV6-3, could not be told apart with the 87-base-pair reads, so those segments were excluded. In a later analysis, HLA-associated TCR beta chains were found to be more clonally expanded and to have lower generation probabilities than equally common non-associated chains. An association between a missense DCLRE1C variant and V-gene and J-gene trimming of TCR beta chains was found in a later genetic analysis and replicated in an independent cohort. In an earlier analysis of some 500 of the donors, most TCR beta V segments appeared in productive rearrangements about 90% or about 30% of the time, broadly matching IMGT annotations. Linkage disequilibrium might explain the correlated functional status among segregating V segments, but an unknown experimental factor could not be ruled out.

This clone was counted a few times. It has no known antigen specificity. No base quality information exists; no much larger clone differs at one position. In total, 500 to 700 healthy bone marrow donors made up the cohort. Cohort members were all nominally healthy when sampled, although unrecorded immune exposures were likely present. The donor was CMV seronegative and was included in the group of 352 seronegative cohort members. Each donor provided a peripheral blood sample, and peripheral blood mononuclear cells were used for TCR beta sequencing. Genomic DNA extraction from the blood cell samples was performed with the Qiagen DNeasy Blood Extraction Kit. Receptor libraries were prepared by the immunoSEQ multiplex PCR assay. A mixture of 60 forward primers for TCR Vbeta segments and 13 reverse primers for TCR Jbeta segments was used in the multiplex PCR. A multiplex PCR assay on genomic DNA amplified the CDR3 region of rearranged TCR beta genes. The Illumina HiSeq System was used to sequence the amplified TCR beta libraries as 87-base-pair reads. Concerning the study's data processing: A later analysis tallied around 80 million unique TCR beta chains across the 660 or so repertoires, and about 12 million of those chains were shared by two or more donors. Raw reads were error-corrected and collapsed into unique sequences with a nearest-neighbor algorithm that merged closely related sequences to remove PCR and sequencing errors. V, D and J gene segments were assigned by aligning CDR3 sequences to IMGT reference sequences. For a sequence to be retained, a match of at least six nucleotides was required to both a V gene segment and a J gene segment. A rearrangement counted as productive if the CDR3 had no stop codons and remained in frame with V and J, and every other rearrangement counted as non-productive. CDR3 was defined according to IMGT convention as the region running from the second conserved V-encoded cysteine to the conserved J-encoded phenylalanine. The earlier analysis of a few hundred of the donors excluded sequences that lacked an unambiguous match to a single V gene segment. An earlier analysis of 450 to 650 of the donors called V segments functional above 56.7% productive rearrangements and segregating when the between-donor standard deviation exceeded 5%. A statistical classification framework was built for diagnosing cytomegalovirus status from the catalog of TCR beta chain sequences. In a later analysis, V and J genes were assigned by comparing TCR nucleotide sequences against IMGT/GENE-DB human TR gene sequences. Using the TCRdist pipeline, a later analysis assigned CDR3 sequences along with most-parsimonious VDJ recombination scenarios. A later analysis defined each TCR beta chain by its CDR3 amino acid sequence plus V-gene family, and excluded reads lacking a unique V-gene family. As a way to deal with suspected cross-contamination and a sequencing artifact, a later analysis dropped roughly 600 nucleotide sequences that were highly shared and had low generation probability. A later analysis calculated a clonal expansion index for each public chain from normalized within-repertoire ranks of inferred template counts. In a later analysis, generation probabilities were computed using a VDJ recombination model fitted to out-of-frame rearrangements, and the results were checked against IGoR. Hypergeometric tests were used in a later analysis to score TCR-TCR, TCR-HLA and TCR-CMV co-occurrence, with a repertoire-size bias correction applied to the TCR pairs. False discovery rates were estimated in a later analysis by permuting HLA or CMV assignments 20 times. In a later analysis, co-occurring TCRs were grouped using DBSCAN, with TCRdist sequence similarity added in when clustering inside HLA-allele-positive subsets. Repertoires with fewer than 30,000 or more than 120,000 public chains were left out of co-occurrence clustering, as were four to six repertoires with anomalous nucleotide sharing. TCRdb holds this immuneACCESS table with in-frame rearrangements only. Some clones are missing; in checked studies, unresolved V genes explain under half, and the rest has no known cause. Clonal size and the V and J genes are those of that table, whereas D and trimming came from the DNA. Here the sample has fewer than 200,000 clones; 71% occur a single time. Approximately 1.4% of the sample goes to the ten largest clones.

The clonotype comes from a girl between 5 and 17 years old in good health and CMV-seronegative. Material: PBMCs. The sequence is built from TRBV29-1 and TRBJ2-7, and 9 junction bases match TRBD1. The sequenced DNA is TGCAGCGCCGAGGGGGACAGGGCCTACGAGCAGTACTTC. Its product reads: CSAEGDRAYEQYF.